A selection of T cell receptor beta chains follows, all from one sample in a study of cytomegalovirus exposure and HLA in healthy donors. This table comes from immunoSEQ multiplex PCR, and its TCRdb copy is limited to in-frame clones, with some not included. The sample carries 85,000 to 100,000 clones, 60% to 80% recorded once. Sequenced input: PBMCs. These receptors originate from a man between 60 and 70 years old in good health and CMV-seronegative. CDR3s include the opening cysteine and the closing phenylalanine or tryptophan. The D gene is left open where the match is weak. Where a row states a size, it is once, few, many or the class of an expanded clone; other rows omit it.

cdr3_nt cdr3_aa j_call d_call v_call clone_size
TGTGCCAGCAGTTTAGGGGGGGGGACTAACTATGGCTACACCTTC CASSLGGGTNYGYTF TRBJ1-2 NA TRBV28 NA
TGTGCCAGCAGTTACTCGAATAGCTATGGCTACACCTTC CASSYSNSYGYTF TRBJ1-2 NA TRBV6-5 NA
TGTGCCAGTAGTAGAGCGGGAGCCATTCAGTACTTC CASSRAGAIQYF TRBJ2-4 TRBD2 TRBV19 NA
TGTGCCAGCAGTAAAGCTTCGAGGTACGAGCAGTTCTTC CASSKASRYEQFF TRBJ2-1 NA TRBV6-6 NA
TGTGCCAGCAGGAAGACAGGGGGCTACAATGAGCAGTTCTTC CASRKTGGYNEQFF TRBJ2-1 TRBD1 TRBV6-5 NA
TGCGCCAGCAGCAGACGACATTCACAGGTTGTTCAGCCCCAGCATTTT CASSRRHSQVVQPQHF TRBJ1-5 NA TRBV21-1 NA
TGTTCCAGCAGCTCTTTCCCGGGAGCTAAAAGTGGTAGCTCCTACGAGCAGTACTTC CSSSSFPGAKSGSSYEQYF TRBJ2-7 NA TRBV7-9 NA
TGTGCCGCCCCAAACCACGGACAGGGTAGGTGGTTTGACACTGAAGCTTTCTTT CAAPNHGQGRWFDTEAFF TRBJ1-1 NA TRBV21-1 NA
TGTGCCAGCAGCTTAGAAAAGGGTTCGGGACAGGGCACCTACGAGCAGTACTTC CASSLEKGSGQGTYEQYF TRBJ2-7 TRBD1 TRBV11-3 NA
TGTGCCAGCCGGAGTGGCGGGAGGCGCTCCTACAATGAGCAGTTCTTC CASRSGGRRSYNEQFF TRBJ2-1 TRBD2 TRBV28 NA
TGTGCCACCAGACAGGATCAGGAAAAACTGTTTTTT CATRQDQEKLFF TRBJ1-4 NA TRBV28 NA
TGCGCCAGCAGCTTACAATGGGGGGGACCCGAAATCGGGCAGTACTTC CASSLQWGGPEIGQYF TRBJ2-7 TRBD2 TRBV5-1 NA
TGTGCCAGCAGCTCTAGCGGGGGGGCCGAGAATGAGCAGTTCTTC CASSSSGGAENEQFF TRBJ2-1 TRBD2 TRBV7-3 few
TGTGCCAGCAGCCTCCGGACAGGGGGTTATGGGGCCAACGTCCTGACTTTC CASSLRTGGYGANVLTF TRBJ2-6 TRBD1 TRBV14 NA
TGTGCCAGCAGCGTAGGGCAACCTAATGAAAAACTGTTTTTT CASSVGQPNEKLFF TRBJ1-4 NA TRBV9 few